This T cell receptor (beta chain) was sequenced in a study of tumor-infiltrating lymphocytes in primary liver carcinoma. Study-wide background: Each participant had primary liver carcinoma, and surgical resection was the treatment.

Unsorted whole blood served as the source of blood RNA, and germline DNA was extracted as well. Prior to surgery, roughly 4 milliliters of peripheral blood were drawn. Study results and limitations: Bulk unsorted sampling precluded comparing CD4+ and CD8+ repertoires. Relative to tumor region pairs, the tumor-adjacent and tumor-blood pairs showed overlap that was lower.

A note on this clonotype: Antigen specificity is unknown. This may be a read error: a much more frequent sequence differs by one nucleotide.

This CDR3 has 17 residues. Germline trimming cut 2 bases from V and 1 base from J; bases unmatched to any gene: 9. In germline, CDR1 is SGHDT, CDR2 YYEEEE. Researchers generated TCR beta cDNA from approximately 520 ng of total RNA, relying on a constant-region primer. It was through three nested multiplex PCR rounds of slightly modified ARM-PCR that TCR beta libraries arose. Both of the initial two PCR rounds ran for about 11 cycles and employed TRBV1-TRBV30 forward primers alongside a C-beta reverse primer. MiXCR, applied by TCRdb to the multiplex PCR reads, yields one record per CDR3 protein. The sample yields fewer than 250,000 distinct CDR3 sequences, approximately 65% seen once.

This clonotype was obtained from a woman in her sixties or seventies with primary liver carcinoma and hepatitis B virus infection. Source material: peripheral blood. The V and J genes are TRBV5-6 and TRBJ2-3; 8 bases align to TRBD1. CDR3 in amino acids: CASSLHTGTGGTDTQYF. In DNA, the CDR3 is TGTGCCAGCAGCTTACACACCGGGACAGGAGGCACAGATACGCAGTATTTT.